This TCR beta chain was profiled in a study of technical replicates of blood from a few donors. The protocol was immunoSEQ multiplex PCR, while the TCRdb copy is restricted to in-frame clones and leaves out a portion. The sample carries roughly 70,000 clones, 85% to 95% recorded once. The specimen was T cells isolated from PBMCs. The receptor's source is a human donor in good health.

This CDR3 is CASSPSGRMAGELFF. For the CDR3, the DNA is TGTGCCAGCAGTCCTAGCGGGAGGATGGCCGGGGAGCTGTTTTTT. The V call is TRBV28, the J call TRBJ2-2; 11 nucleotides match TRBD2. Per the germline V gene, CDR1 is MDHEN and CDR2 is SYDVKM. This CDR3 region has 15 residues. J lost 6 bases, V lost 5 bases, and 5 bases had no gene match.